This T cell receptor (beta chain) is from a study of T cell changes during pregnancy in multiple sclerosis. Repertoires were generated with immunoSEQ multiplex PCR, while TCRdb's copy carries only in-frame clones and drops some. This table has approximately 88,000 clones, about 94% appearing once. From germline, CDR1 is MGHDK and CDR2 SYGVNS. This CDR3 has 14 amino acids. V was shortened by 6 bases and J by 3 bases, with 12 bases between the two germline ends. This material consisted of peripheral blood, taken in the third trimester of pregnancy. The J gene is TRBJ1-5, the V gene TRBV25-1, with a tentative D call TRBD1 (6 bases). This receptor was taken from a female donor with multiple sclerosis, enrolled in a pregnancy study. This chain's CDR3 is CASSATGFNQPQHF. CDR3 DNA sequence: TGTGCCAGCAGCGCAACAGGGTTCAATCAGCCCCAGCATTTT.